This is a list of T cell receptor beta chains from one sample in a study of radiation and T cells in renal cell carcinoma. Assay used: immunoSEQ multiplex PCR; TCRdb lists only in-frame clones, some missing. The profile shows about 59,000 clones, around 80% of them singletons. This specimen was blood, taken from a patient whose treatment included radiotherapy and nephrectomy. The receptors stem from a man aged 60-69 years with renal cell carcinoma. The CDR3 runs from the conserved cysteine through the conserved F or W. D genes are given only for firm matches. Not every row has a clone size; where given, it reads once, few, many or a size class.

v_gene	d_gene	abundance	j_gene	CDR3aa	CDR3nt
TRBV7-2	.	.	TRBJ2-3	CASSLWITDTQYF	TGTGCCAGCAGCTTATGGATCACAGATACGCAGTATTTT
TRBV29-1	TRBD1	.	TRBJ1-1	CSAGQGSAFF	TGCAGCGCGGGACAGGGGTCAGCTTTCTTT
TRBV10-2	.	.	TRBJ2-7	CASSEDRTRQYF	TGCGCCAGCAGTGAGGACAGGACGAGGCAGTACTTC
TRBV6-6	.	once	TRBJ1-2	CASSSKPLYGYTF	TGTGCCAGCAGTTCCAAGCCTCTCTATGGCTACACCTTC
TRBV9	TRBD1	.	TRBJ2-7	CASSVGPRDRAEQYF	TGTGCCAGCAGCGTAGGCCCCCGCGACAGGGCCGAGCAGTACTTC
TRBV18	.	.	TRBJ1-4	CASSPQGGPTNEKLFF	TGTGCCAGCTCACCACAGGGGGGACCAACTAATGAAAAACTGTTTTTT
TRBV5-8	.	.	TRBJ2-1	CASSSWNEQFF	TGTGCCAGCAGCTCGTGGAATGAGCAGTTCTTC
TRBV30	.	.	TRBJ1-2	CASRAVTNYGYTF	TGTGCCTCCAGGGCAGTTACTAACTATGGCTACACCTTC
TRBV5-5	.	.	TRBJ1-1	CASSGGTALNTEAFF	TGTGCCAGCAGCGGGGGGACCGCCCTGAACACTGAAGCTTTCTTT
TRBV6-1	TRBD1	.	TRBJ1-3	CASSEAQDRGLGNTIYF	TGTGCCAGCAGTGAAGCCCAAGACAGGGGGCTGGGAAACACCATATATTTT
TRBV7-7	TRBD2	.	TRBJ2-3	CASSLILGAGTDTQYF	TGTGCCAGCAGCTTAATTTTAGGAGCGGGAACAGATACGCAGTATTTT
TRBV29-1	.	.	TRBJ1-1	CSVEQGRTEAFF	TGCAGCGTTGAACAGGGGCGAACTGAAGCTTTCTTT
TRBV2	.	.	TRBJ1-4	CASSGTEPYYEKLFF	TGTGCCAGCAGTGGTACAGAACCGTATTATGAAAAACTGTTTTTT
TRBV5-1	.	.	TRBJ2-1	CASSRVPGGYNEQFF	TGCGCCAGCAGTAGGGTTCCCGGCGGGTACAATGAGCAGTTCTTC
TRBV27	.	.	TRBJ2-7	CASSWGGGDYEQYF	TGTGCCAGCAGTTGGGGAGGGGGAGACTACGAGCAGTACTTC
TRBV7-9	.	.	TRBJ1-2	CASSLVTLSDGYTF	TGTGCCAGCAGCTTAGTTACACTGAGCGATGGCTACACCTTC
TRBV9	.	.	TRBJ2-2	CASSADWGLGGELFF	TGTGCCAGCAGCGCCGACTGGGGGTTAGGAGGGGAGCTGTTTTTT
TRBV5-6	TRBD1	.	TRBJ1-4	CASSSRDRAETNEKLFF	TGTGCCAGCAGCTCCCGCGACAGGGCCGAGACTAATGAAAAACTGTTTTTT
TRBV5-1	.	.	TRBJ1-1	CASSSGPTNTEAFF	TGCGCCAGCAGCTCAGGACCGACGAACACTGAAGCTTTCTTT
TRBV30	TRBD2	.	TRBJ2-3	CAWSEGLGDTDTQYF	TGTGCCTGGAGTGAGGGACTAGGGGACACAGATACGCAGTATTTT
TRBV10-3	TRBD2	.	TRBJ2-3	CAISESGTSGTDTQYF	TGTGCCATCAGTGAGTCGGGGACTAGCGGCACAGATACGCAGTATTTT
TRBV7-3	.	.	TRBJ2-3	CASSLNQHTQYF	TGTGCCAGCAGCTTAAATCAGCATACGCAGTATTTT
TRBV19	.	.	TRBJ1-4	CASGGGREHLFEKLFF	TGTGCCAGTGGGGGGGGCAGGGAACACCTTTTCGAAAAACTGTTTTTT
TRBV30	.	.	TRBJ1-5	CAWGKNSNQPQHF	TGTGCCTGGGGGAAGAACAGCAATCAGCCCCAGCATTTT
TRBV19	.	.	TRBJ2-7	CASRPLAGSYEQYF	TGTGCCAGTAGGCCCCTCGCGGGGAGCTACGAGCAGTACTTC
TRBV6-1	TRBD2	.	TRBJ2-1	CASSEALASGNNEQFF	TGTGCCAGCAGTGAAGCGCTAGCTAGCGGGAACAATGAGCAGTTCTTC
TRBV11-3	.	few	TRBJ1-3	CASSLVVGSGNTIYF	TGTGCCAGCAGCTTAGTGGTCGGCTCTGGAAACACCATATATTTT
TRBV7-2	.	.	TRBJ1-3	CASSLPSSGNTIYF	TGTGCCAGCAGCTTACCCTCCTCTGGAAACACCATATATTTT
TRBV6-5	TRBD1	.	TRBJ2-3	CASRAGTGVYTQYF	TGTGCCAGCAGAGCCGGGACAGGGGTGTATACGCAGTATTTT
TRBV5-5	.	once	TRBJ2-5	CASSPEGGQRETQYF	TGTGCCAGCAGCCCGGAGGGGGGACAACGAGAGACCCAGTACTTC
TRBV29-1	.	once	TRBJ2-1	CSAAGHPSNEQFF	TGCAGCGCCGCGGGACACCCGAGCAATGAGCAGTTCTTC
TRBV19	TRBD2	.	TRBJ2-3	CASNPTSGGASDTQYF	TGTGCCAGTAATCCGACTAGCGGGGGGGCCTCAGATACGCAGTATTTT
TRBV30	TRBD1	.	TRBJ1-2	CAWRRDSNAYGYTF	TGTGCCTGGAGGCGGGACAGTAATGCCTATGGCTACACCTTC
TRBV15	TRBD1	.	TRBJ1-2	CATSRDRVGYTF	TGTGCCACCAGCCGGGACAGGGTTGGCTACACCTTC
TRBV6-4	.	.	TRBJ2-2	CASSDSGSTGELFF	TGTGCCAGCAGTGACTCGGGGTCCACCGGGGAGCTGTTTTTT
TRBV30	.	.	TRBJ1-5	CAWSGQSNQPQHF	TGTGCCTGGAGTGGACAGTCCAATCAGCCCCAGCATTTT
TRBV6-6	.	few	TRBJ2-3	CASSSVGTDTQYF	TGTGCCAGCAGTTCGGTCGGCACAGATACGCAGTATTTT
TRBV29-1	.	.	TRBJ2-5	CSVKNRAVETQYF	TGCAGCGTTAAGAACAGGGCGGTGGAGACCCAGTACTTC
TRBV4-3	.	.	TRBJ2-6	CASSRGQSGANVLTF	TGCGCCAGCAGCCGCGGACAGTCTGGGGCCAACGTCCTGACTTTC
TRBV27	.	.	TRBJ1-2	CASSPSVAFGYTF	TGTGCCAGCAGTCCCTCTGTAGCGTTTGGCTACACCTTC
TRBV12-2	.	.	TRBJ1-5	CASRLDRKGQSNQPQHF	TGTGCAAGTCGCTTGGACAGGAAGGGTCAAAGCAATCAGCCCCAGCATTTT